This TCR beta chain emerged from a study of T cells after yellow fever vaccination. The junction had 3 bases not matched to a gene; V was cut back by 5 bases and J by 4 bases. The CDR3 spans 12 residues. Per germline, CDR1 DFQATT and CDR2 SNEGSKA (reference sequence). TCRdb re-called the 5' RACE reads with MiXCR, one entry per CDR3 protein. Among about 300,000 distinct CDR3 sequences listed, approximately 10% were seen once. This TCR was sampled from a man aged 18-30 years who received the YFV17D yellow fever vaccine. The sequenced sample was CD4+ T cells sorted from PBMCs, obtained 5 days after the yellow fever booster vaccination. The chain joins TRBV20-1 to TRBJ1-2; 8 nucleotides match TRBD1. CDR3 in amino acids: CSAGQGGYGYTF. The CDR3 region has the DNA TGCAGTGCTGGACAGGGAGGCTATGGCTACACCTTC.